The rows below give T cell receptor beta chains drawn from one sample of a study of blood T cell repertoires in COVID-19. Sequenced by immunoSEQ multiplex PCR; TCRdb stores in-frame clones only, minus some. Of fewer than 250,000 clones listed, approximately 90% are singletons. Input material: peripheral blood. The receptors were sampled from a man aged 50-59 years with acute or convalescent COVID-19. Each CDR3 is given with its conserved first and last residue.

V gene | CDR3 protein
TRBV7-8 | CASSLELINFYEQFF
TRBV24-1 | CATSAAGTGGNEQFF
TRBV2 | CASSESGQQNYGYTF
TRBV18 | CASSTGQGAAEQYF
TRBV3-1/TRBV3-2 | CASSPLDRGIRYGYTF
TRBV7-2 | CASSSPGQGSGYEQYF
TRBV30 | CAWTYRGSSYNSPLHF
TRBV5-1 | CASSLRGGGSQETQYF
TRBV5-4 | CASSDLRGGGNEQFF
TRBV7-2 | CASSLGLAGGKDEQFF
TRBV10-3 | CAISDRQGNSPLHF
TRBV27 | CASSLGRGMNTEAFF
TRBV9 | CASSVTGTSGARNTQYF
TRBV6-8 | CAGGTGPNIGYTF
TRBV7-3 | CASSPPNRGVVATNEKLFF
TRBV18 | CASSPQGRTNTGELFF
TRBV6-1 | CASSEALRTLGYTF
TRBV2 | CASSRGGSYNEQFF
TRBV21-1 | CASSKGIYRESTEAFF
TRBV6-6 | CASSPRAGSEFGEQYF
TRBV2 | CASRRTGVNYNSPLHF
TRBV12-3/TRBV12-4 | CASSLQGGGYTF
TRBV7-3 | CATRQGLAGELFF
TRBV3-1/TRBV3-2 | CASSQAGRSNTGELFF
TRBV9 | CASSVVSGNSPLHF
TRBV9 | CASGSVERGTDTQYF
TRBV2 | CASSAQGIGTEAFF